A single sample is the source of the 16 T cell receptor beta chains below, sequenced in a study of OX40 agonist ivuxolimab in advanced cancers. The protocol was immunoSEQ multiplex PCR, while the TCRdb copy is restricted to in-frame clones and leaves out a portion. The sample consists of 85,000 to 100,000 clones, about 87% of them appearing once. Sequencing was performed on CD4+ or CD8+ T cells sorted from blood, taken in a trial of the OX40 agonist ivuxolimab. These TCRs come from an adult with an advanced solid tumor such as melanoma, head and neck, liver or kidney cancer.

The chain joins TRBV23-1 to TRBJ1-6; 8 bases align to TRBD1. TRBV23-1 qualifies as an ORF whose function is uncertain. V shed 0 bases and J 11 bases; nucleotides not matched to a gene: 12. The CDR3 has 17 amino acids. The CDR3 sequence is CASSQSWQGAYGTPLHF. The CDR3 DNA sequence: TGCGCCAGCAGTCAATCCTGGCAGGGGGCGTACGGGACACCCCTCCACTTT.

The CDR3 sequence is CASSFAGAWETQYF. The CDR3 DNA is TGTGCCAGCAGCTTCGCGGGGGCTTGGGAGACCCAGTACTTC. The chain employs TRBV7-2 and TRBJ2-5; TRBD2 might be the D (7 bases). This CDR3 has 14 amino acids. Trimming took 3 bases from V and 5 from J, leaving 13 bases between them. Looked up from germline, CDR1 is SGHTA and CDR2 is FQGNSA.

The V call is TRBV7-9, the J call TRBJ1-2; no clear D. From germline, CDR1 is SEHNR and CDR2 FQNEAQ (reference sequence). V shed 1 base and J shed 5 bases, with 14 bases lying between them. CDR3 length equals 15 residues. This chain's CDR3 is CASSLGVGDAYGYTF. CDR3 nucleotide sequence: TGTGCCAGCAGCTTAGGGGTAGGCGACGCTTATGGCTACACCTTC.

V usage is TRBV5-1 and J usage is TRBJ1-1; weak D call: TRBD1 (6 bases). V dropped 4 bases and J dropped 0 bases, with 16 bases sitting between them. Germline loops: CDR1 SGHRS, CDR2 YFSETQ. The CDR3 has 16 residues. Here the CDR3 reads CASSRGGEGMNTEAFF. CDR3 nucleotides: TGCGCCAGCAGCAGAGGGGGAGAGGGGATGAACACTGAAGCTTTCTTT.

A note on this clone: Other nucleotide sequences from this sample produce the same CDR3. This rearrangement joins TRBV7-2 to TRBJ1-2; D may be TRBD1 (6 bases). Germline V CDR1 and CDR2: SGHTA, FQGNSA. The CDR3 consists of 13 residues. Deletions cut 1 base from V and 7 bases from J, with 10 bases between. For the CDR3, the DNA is TGTGCCAGCAGCTTAGGGGGGCGGGGTGGCTACACCTTC. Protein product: CASSLGGRGGYTF.

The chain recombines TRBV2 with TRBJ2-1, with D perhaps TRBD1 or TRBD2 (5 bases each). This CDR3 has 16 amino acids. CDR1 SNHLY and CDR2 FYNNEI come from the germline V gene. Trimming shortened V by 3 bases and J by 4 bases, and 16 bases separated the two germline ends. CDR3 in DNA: TGTGCCAGCAGTGATCGAAGGGGCGCGGGTTACAATGAGCAGTTCTTC. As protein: CASSDRRGAGYNEQFF.

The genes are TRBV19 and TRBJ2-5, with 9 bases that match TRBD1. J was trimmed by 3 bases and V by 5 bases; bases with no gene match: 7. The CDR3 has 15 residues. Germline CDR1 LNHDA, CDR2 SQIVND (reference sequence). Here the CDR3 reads CASSDTGGPKETQYF. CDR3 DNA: TGTGCCAGTAGTGACACAGGGGGCCCCAAAGAGACCCAGTACTTC.

CDR3 sequence reads: CASSQSIPGARSYEQYV. As DNA, the CDR3 is TGCGCCAGCAGTCAATCTATTCCGGGGGCGAGGTCCTACGAGCAGTACGTC. The chain is built from TRBV23-1 and TRBJ2-7, with D perhaps matching TRBD1 or TRBD2 (6 bases each). TRBV23-1 is an ORF; its function is uncertain. Trimming removed 0 bases at V and 1 base at J, with 16 bases between. This CDR3 is 17 amino acids long.

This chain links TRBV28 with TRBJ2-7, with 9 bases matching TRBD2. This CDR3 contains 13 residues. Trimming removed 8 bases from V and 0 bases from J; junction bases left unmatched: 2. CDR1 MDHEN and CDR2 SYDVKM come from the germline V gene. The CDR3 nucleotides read TGTGCCAGCTATAGCGGGAGCTCCTACGAGCAGTACTTC. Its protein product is CASYSGSSYEQYF.

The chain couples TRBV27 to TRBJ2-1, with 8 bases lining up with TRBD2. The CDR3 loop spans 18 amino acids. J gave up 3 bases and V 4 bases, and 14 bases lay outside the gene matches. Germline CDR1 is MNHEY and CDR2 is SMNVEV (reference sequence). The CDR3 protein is CASSSNTGRGDNYNEQFF. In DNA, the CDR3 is TGTGCCAGCAGTTCGAACACGGGGCGGGGGGACAACTACAATGAGCAGTTCTTC.

The CDR3 spells CASSLGEGFLPDEQFF. CDR3 nucleotides: TGTGCCAGCAGCTTAGGTGAGGGATTCCTCCCCGATGAGCAGTTCTTC. V gene TRBV11-3 combines with J gene TRBJ2-1; D possibly corresponds to TRBD2 (5 bases). CDR3 size: 16 residues. The ends were cut back, 1 base at V and 8 bases at J, with 18 bases in the middle. The germline CDR1 and CDR2 sequences are SGHNT and YENEEA.

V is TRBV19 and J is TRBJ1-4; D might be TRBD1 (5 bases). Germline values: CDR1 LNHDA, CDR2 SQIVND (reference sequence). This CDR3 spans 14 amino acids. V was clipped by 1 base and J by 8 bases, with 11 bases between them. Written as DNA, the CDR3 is TGTGCCAGTAGTATAGGCCAGGGCAGAGAAAAACTGTTTTTT. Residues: CASSIGQGREKLFF.

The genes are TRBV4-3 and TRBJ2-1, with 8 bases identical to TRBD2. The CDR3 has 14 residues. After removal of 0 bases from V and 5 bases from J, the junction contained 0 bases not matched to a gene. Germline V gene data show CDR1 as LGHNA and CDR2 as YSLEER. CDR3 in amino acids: CASSQELADNEQFF. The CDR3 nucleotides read TGCGCCAGCAGCCAAGAACTAGCGGACAATGAGCAGTTCTTC.

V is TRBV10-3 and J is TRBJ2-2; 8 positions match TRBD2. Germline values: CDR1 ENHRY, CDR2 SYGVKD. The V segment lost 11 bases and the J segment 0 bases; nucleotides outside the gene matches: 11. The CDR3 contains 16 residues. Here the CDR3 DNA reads TGTGCCGTAGACCTAGGGGGACTAGCGAACACCGGGGAGCTGTTTTTT. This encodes CAVDLGGLANTGELFF.

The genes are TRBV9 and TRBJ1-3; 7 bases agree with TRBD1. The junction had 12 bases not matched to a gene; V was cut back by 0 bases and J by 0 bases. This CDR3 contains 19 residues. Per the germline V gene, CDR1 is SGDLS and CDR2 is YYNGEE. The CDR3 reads CASSVAINQGGYSGNTIYF. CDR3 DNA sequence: TGTGCCAGCAGCGTAGCCATAAATCAGGGGGGATACTCTGGAAACACCATATATTTT.

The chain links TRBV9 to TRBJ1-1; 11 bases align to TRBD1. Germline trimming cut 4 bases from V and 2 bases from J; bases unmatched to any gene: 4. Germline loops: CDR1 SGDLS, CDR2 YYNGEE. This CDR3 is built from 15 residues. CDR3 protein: CASSLRTGGNTEAFF. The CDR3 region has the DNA TGTGCCAGCAGCCTCCGGACAGGGGGCAACACTGAAGCTTTCTTT.